These 13 T cell receptor beta chains share one sample of origin, sequenced in a study of CD8+ T cells in alopecia areata. Sorting used CD4, CD8alpha, NKG2D, NKG2ACE and other markers on pooled cutaneous lymph node cells. cDNA reverse transcribed from extracted RNA served as the sequencing template. Only in-frame clones appear in the TCRdb table, and some are missing; sequencing was by immunoSEQ multiplex PCR. Recorded here are about 300,000 clones, none singletons. The sequenced material came from CD4+ T cells sorted from a lymph node. These receptors were taken from a C3H/HeJ mouse with alopecia areata. MHC haplotype: H2-k.

Points on this clone: Gene and germline names: mouse. The read falls 3 residues short of the CDR3 end, and the missing part is taken from the germline J gene. The chain has TRBV5 and TRBJ1-6, with D tentatively TRBD1 (5 bases). TRBJ1-6 is an open reading frame whose function is uncertain. Germline values: CDR1 LGHNA, CDR2 YNLKQL (reference sequence). V lost 0 bases, J lost 0 bases, and 9 bases lay in between. The CDR3 is 17 amino acids. CDR3 amino acids: CASSQENRNSYNSPLYF. The CDR3 bases that were read are TGTGCCAGCAGCCAAGAGAACAGGAATTCCTATAATTCGCCC.

This clone has only a few counts. Mouse names are used for the genes. The read gets to within 4 residues of the CDR3 end, and the germline J gene fills in the rest. The genes are TRBV13-1 and TRBJ2-1, with D possibly matching TRBD1 (6 bases). The CDR3 spans 15 residues. Looked up from germline, CDR1 is NSHNY and CDR2 is SYGAGN. V shed 1 base and J shed 4 bases, with 12 bases lying between them. The CDR3 here is CASSDRQGRYAEQFF. The covered CDR3 bases are TGTGCCAGCAGTGATCGGCAGGGGAGGTATGCT.

Turning to this clone: The germline and genes are mouse ones. The DNA ends 4 residues before the CDR3 does, and the rest of the CDR3 is filled in from the germline J gene. Other DNA sequences in the same sample also yield this CDR3. The chain joins TRBV5 to TRBJ2-3; D is possibly TRBD1 (8 bases). CDR3 length equals 15 residues. In germline, CDR1 is LGHNA, CDR2 YNLKQL (reference sequence). V lost 4 bases and J lost 0, with 11 bases in between. CDR3 DNA, as far as it was read: TGTGCCAGCAGCCCACAGGGGGGGAGTGCAGAA. Translated, it gives CASSPQGGSAE. The whole CDR3 region reads CASSPQGGSAETLYF.

Comments on this clone: Gene labels here are mouse ones. Other DNA sequences in the same sample also yield this CDR3. The CDR3 reads CASGPGLGSYEQYF. CDR3 DNA, as far as it was read: TGTGCCAGCGGCCCGGGACTGGGGTCCTAT. This chain joins TRBV13-2 and TRBJ2-7; the match to TRBD2 covers 10 bases. The read gets to within 4 residues of the CDR3 end, and the germline J gene fills in the rest. V was clipped by 5 bases and J by 1 base; unmatched bases: 3. The germline gives CDR1 NNHNN, CDR2 SYGAGS (reference sequence). The length of the CDR3 is 14 residues.

This clone was detected a few times. Gene names denote mouse genes. The DNA ends 4 residues before the CDR3 does, and the rest of the CDR3 is filled in from the germline J gene. The sample carries other DNA sequences with the same CDR3. The rearrangement joins TRBV13-1 to TRBJ2-1; 13 bases agree with TRBD2. J gave up 6 bases and V 5 bases, and 2 bases lay outside the gene matches. From germline, CDR1 is NSHNY and CDR2 SYGAGN. The CDR3 sequence is 14 residues long. The DNA read from the CDR3 is TGTGCCAGCAGAGGACTGGGGGGGCGTGCT. It translates to CASRGLGGRA. The whole CDR3 sequence is CASRGLGGRAEQFF.

This clone appeared many times. Germline and genes: mouse. The CDR3 end lies 4 residues beyond the end of the read and is filled in from the germline J gene. J is TRBJ1-2 and V is TRBV12-1; the match to TRBD1 covers 8 bases. Per the germline V gene, CDR1 is SGHSN and CDR2 is HYEKVE. V gave up 4 bases and J gave up 4 bases; unmatched junction bases: 4. The CDR3 totals 13 residues. CDR3 amino acids: CASSSGGTSDYTF. CDR3 DNA, as far as it was read: TGTGCCAGCTCATCAGGGGGCACCTCC.

This clone has a handful of counts. Genes and germline come from the mouse. Other DNA sequences of this sample code for an identical CDR3. The CDR3: CASSRLGGTGQLYF. CDR3 bases read: TGTGCTAGCAGTAGATTGGGGGGCACCGGG. This sequence joins TRBV17 and TRBJ2-2; 7 positions agree with TRBD2. Coverage ceases 4 residues before the CDR3 finishes, and the germline J gene fills in the end. V shed 2 bases, J shed 4 bases, and the junction held 1 base outside the gene matches. Germline CDR1 and CDR2: MNHDT and YYDKIL. This CDR3 comprises 14 residues. The entire variable domain, with the rest obtained from reference TRBV17 and TRBJ2-2, is as follows: DTTVKQNPRYKLARVGKPVNLICSQTMNHDTMYWYQKKPNQAPKLLLFYYDKILNREADTFEKFQSSRPNNSFCSLYIGSAGLEYSAMYLCASSRLGGTGQLYFGEGSKLTVL.

Details on this clone: Gene names denote mouse genes. The read finishes 4 residues shy of the CDR3 end, and the germline J gene is used to complete it. This CDR3 is also generated by other DNA sequences in the sample. The chain carries TRBV19 and TRBJ1-2; D uncertain. Per germline, CDR1 FNHDT and CDR2 SITEND (reference sequence). The CDR3 has 12 residues. The V end was cut by 1 base, the J end by 2 bases, with 3 bases between. The CDR3 DNA, read in part, is TGTGCCAGCAGTATACAGAACTCC. This gives the protein CASSIQNS. The CDR3 reads in full as CASSIQNSDYTF.

In this sample, this clone turned up many times. All gene names here are mouse names. The read halts 4 residues ahead of the CDR3 end, with the missing end drawn from the germline J gene. This specimen includes other DNA sequences encoding the same CDR3. The J gene is TRBJ2-1, the V gene TRBV1, with 10 bases that match TRBD2. The CDR3 runs 14 residues. Germline V gene data show CDR1 as NSQYPW and CDR2 as LRSPGD (reference sequence). The chain's CDR3 is CTCSADWGGAEQFF. The sequenced CDR3 bases are TGCACCTGCAGTGCAGACTGGGGGGGCGCT. The entire variable domain, with the rest obtained from reference TRBV1 and TRBJ2-1, is as follows: VTLLEQNPRWRLVPRGQAVNLRCILKNSQYPWMSWYQQDLQKQLQWLFTLRSPGDKEVKSLPGADYLATRVTDTELRLQVANMSQGRTLYCTCSADWGGAEQFFGPGTRLTVL.

For this clone: The germline and genes are mouse ones. The read terminates 4 residues ahead of where the CDR3 ends, so the germline J gene completes it. V is TRBV31 and J is TRBJ2-5, with D maybe TRBD2 (6 bases). V shed 0 bases and J shed 3 bases, with 10 bases lying between them. CDR3 length: 14 residues. Per germline, CDR1 GKSSPN and CDR2 SITVG. CDR3 residues: CAWSLSWGQDTQYF. The sequenced part of the CDR3 DNA is TGTGCCTGGAGTCTTTCTTGGGGGCAAGAC.

Remarks on this clone: The gene names here belong to mouse. Read sequence stops 4 residues before the CDR3 end, and the germline J gene provides the missing end. The rearrangement joins TRBV12-1 to TRBJ1-2; a weak D match, TRBD1 (5 bases). The ends were cut back, 0 bases at V and 0 bases at J, with 10 bases in the middle. The CDR3 loop spans 15 amino acids. Germline assignment: CDR1 SGHSN and CDR2 HYEKVE. CDR3 DNA, as far as it was read: TGTGCCAGCTCTCTCGTTGGGGGGGCAAACTCC. It translates to CASSLVGGANS. The full CDR3 protein reads CASSLVGGANSDYTF.

This clone occurred a few times. Mouse gene names apply. Read sequence stops 3 residues before the CDR3 end, and the germline J gene provides the missing end. J is TRBJ1-6 and V is TRBV5; no reliable D call. TRBJ1-6 is recorded as an ORF, its role being uncertain. CDR3 length: 14 amino acids. Germline CDR1 is LGHNA and CDR2 is YNLKQL (reference sequence). The V gene lost 2 bases and the J gene lost 0 bases, with 2 bases spanning the gap. CDR3 sequence: CASSQFSYNSPLYF. CDR3 DNA, as far as it was read: TGTGCCAGCAGCCAATTTTCCTATAATTCGCCC.

This clone has a handful of counts. Gene names are the mouse ones. The CDR3 end lies 4 residues beyond the end of the read and is filled in from the germline J gene. At the DNA level, this CDR3 is encoded by other sequences in the same sample as well. This chain connects TRBV1 to TRBJ2-3; tentatively, D is TRBD1 (6 bases). Trimming left V 3 bases short and J 0 bases short, with 10 bases between. This CDR3 is 15 amino acids long. CDR1 NSQYPW and CDR2 LRSPGD come from the germline V gene (reference sequence). The CDR3 bases that were read are TGCACCTGCAGTGCTTCAGGGGCTAGTGCAGAA. It encodes CTCSASGASAE. The full CDR3 sequence reads CTCSASGASAETLYF.